Following are 28 T cell receptor beta chains from one sample sequenced in a study of blood T cells in healthy people across ages. Using a J-beta primer mix together with a sample-barcoded 5' primer, a second PCR was run for roughly 6 to 12 cycles. TCRdb fed the 5' RACE reads into MiXCR, producing one record per CDR3 protein. The data contain over 1,500,000 distinct CDR3 sequences, 39% of them seen just once; the ten biggest clones take up about 21%. The sample comprised blood. These receptors originate from a human donor in good health.

Regarding this clonotype: At one end, the junction sequence differs from germline, possibly due to a read error. The chain is built from TRBV27 and TRBJ1-4; 10 bases are a match to TRBD1. The CDR3 length is 16 residues. Germline V gene data show CDR1 as MNHEY and CDR2 as SMNVEV (reference sequence). The CDR3 DNA sequence: TGTACCAGCAGTCCCTGGACAGGGGGTCCTAATGAAAAACTGTTTTTT. Translating it yields CTSSPWTGGPNEKLFF.

The CDR3 here is CSAADRGRDTEAFF. The CDR3 DNA reads TGCAGTGCTGCGGACAGGGGGCGCGACACTGAAGCTTTCTTT. The chain has TRBV20-1 and TRBJ1-1; 11 bases align to TRBD1. This CDR3 contains 14 residues. The germline V gene encodes CDR1 DFQATT and CDR2 SNEGSKA (reference sequence). V lost 5 bases, J lost 3 bases, and 5 bases stayed unmatched.

This clonotype was seen a single time. The chain carries TRBV11-2 and TRBJ1-5; TRBD1 is a possible D gene (6 bases). The CDR3 spans 15 residues. Trimming cost V 0 bases and J 4 bases, with 10 bases left between them. The germline V gene has CDR1 SGHAT and CDR2 FQNNGV. The CDR3 coding sequence is TGTGCCAGCAGCTTAGATCCGGGGGCGAATCAGCCCCAGCATTTT. Translating gives CASSLDPGANQPQHF.

The chain carries TRBV28 and TRBJ2-7; either TRBD1 or TRBD2 may fit D (5 bases each). The V gene's germline CDR1 is MDHEN and CDR2 SYDVKM. V was shortened by 5 bases and J by 3 bases, with 17 bases between the two germline ends. The CDR3 has 15 amino acids. CDR3 in DNA: TGTGCCAGCAGTGGGACGGGTGGGAGCTTCTACGAGCAGTACTTC. It is translated as CASSGTGGSFYEQYF.

V is TRBV24-1 and J is TRBJ2-1, with TRBD2 matching 8 bases. Germline V gene lookup returns CDR1 KGHDR and CDR2 SFDVKD. The CDR3 runs 14 residues. V dropped 8 bases and J dropped 3; count of bases not matched to a gene: 5. Here the CDR3 DNA reads TGTGCCACCACGGCGGGGGGTCTCTACAATGAGCAGTTCTTC. The encoded protein is CATTAGGLYNEQFF.

The chain joins TRBV7-2 to TRBJ2-5; TRBD2 aligns across 13 bases. The J call may be incorrect, as the DNA end agrees better with TRBJ2-7. This CDR3 region has 16 residues. Germline CDR1 reads SGHTA; CDR2 reads FQGNSA. CDR3 amino acids: CASSLTSGRGTYEQYF. The DNA of the CDR3 is TGTGCCAGCAGCCTAACTAGCGGGAGGGGAACCTACGAGCAGTACTTC.

This clonotype came up a few times. This sequence joins TRBV15 and TRBJ2-5; D is ambiguous. The CDR3 is 13 residues long. The germline V gene has CDR1 LNHNV and CDR2 YYDKDF (reference sequence). Trimming took off 3 bases at V and 4 bases at J, with 9 bases between the two ends. CDR3 sequence: CATSRGSIETQYF. The CDR3 DNA follows: TGTGCCACCAGCAGGGGATCGATAGAGACCCAGTACTTC.

In this sample, this clonotype turned up many times. The J gene is TRBJ2-3, the V gene TRBV14; 8 positions match TRBD1. Germline assignment: CDR1 SGHDN and CDR2 FVKESK. Germline trimming cut 3 bases from V and 2 bases from J; bases unmatched to any gene: 4. The CDR3 sequence is 15 residues long. The CDR3 DNA is TGTGCCAGCAGCCAGGACAGGGCGGTCACAGATACGCAGTATTTT. Translating it yields CASSQDRAVTDTQYF. Complete variable domain (other parts from reference TRBV14 and TRBJ2-3): EAGVTQFPSHSVIEKGQTVTLRCDPISGHDNLYWYRRVMGKEIKFLLHFVKESKQDESGMPNNRFLAERTGGTYSTLKVQPAELEDSGVYFCASSQDRAVTDTQYFGPGTRLTVL.

V gene TRBV24-1 combines with J gene TRBJ1-5; D is ambiguous. This CDR3 is 15 amino acids long. The germline V gene has CDR1 KGHDR and CDR2 SFDVKD. V lost 2 bases and J 5 bases, leaving 12 bases between the germline ends. The CDR3: CATSDWKAGDQPQHF. CDR3 coding DNA: TGTGCCACCAGTGATTGGAAGGCGGGAGATCAGCCCCAGCATTTT.

For this clonotype: Possible read error: a much larger clone is one base away. This chain connects TRBV12-3 or TRBV12-4 to TRBJ2-2; TRBD2 is a possible D gene (5 bases). V lost 6 bases to trimming and J lost 6 bases, with 14 bases between them. The CDR3 contains 14 residues. CDR3 sequence reads: CASREDARAGELFF. The CDR3 DNA reads as TGTGCCAGCAGGGAGGACGCCCGGGCCGGGGAGCTGTTTTTT.

This clonotype was picked up many times. The chain has TRBV9 and TRBJ1-2, with 7 positions matching TRBD1. Looked up from germline, CDR1 is SGDLS and CDR2 is YYNGEE. The CDR3 extends over 13 amino acids. With 5 bases clipped from V and 3 bases from J, the junction kept 4 bases outside the gene matches. CDR3 amino acids: CASSVTGDYGYTF. The CDR3 nucleotides are TGTGCCAGCAGTGTCACAGGGGACTATGGCTACACCTTC. Looking up the rest from reference TRBV9 and TRBJ1-2 gives the full variable domain: DSGVTQTPKHLITATGQRVTLRCSPRSGDLSVYWYQQSLDQGLQFLIQYYNGEERAKGNILERFSAQQFPDLHSELNLSSLELGDSALYFCASSVTGDYGYTFGSGTRLTVV.

This clonotype was counted a few times. The chain uses TRBV29-1 and TRBJ2-7; 9 bases agree with TRBD1. CDR1 and CDR2 from the germline V gene are SQVTM and ANQGSEA. Unmatched junction bases numbered 6, after V lost 0 bases and J lost 3 bases. The CDR3 is 15 residues long. The CDR3 DNA follows: TGCAGCGTTGAAGATCTTACGGACAGGGGCTACGAGCAGTACTTC. This gives the protein CSVEDLTDRGYEQYF.

The V gene is TRBV29-1, the J gene TRBJ2-3; 10 nucleotides line up with TRBD1. V shed 1 base and J 1 base; nucleotides not matched to a gene: 5. The CDR3 totals 16 residues. Germline V CDR1 and CDR2: SQVTM, ANQGSEA. In DNA form, the CDR3 reads TGCAGCGTTGAAGGGGACAGGGGAAAGGGCACAGATACGCAGTATTTT. Protein: CSVEGDRGKGTDTQYF.

The J gene is TRBJ1-5, the V gene TRBV27; D not certain. The CDR3 contains 14 residues. Germline V gene lookup returns CDR1 MNHEY and CDR2 SMNVEV (reference sequence). Trimming left V 10 bases short and J 1 base short, with 14 bases between. CDR3 sequence: CATKSAGSNQPQHF. CDR3 coding DNA: TGTGCCACCAAGAGCGCGGGGAGCAATCAGCCCCAGCATTTT.

The rearrangement links TRBV28 to TRBJ2-5, with D possibly being TRBD2 (7 bases). The germline gives CDR1 MDHEN, CDR2 SYDVKM. The CDR3 spans 13 residues. V was clipped by 7 bases and J by 5 bases, with 14 bases between them. The CDR3 sequence is CASIGGRWETQYF. Written as DNA, the CDR3 is TGTGCCAGCATCGGGGGGCGATGGGAGACCCAGTACTTC.

This chain joins TRBV12-3 or TRBV12-4 and TRBJ2-3, with D possibly being TRBD1 or TRBD2 (6 bases each). The CDR3 sequence is 16 residues long. V lost 3 bases to trimming and J lost 1 base, with 14 bases between them. The chain's CDR3 is CASSFSRGLRTDTQYF. CDR3 sequence (DNA): TGTGCCAGCAGTTTCTCTCGGGGGCTTCGCACAGATACGCAGTATTTT.

The chain carries TRBV2 and TRBJ1-1, with D uncertain. V shed 3 bases and J shed 7 bases, with 15 bases lying between them. The CDR3 consists of 14 residues. Germline loops: CDR1 SNHLY, CDR2 FYNNEI. The CDR3 sequence is CASSEGLIRGEAFF. The CDR3 DNA reads as TGTGCCAGCAGTGAGGGCCTCATTCGAGGTGAAGCTTTCTTT.

The rearrangement uses TRBV5-5 and TRBJ1-2; D unclear. The CDR3 length is 15 residues. Germline CDR1 and CDR2: SGHKS and YYEKEE (reference sequence). The germline V and J ends were trimmed by 0 bases and 4 bases, with 13 bases remaining between them. The CDR3 bases are TGTGCCAGCAGCTTGGGGGTGGGCCTTAGCTATGGCTACACCTTC. This translates into CASSLGVGLSYGYTF.

In its sample, this clonotype was seen a few times. The chain couples TRBV30 to TRBJ1-2; D not certain. CDR3 length: 11 amino acids. Trimming took 2 bases from V and 8 from J, leaving 9 bases between them. From germline, CDR1 is GTSNPN and CDR2 SVGIG (reference sequence). CDR3 bases: TGTGCCTGGAGTCATACGACAGGCTACACCTTC. Encoded protein: CAWSHTTGYTF.

V and J are TRBV7-9 and TRBJ2-3; D is unclear. Per the germline V gene, CDR1 is SEHNR and CDR2 is FQNEAQ (reference sequence). The V end lost 3 bases, the J end lost 1 base, and 11 bases lay between the germline ends. CDR3 size: 15 residues. CDR3 loop: CASSFDPIGTDTQYF. The DNA for the CDR3 is TGTGCCAGCAGCTTCGATCCTATTGGCACAGATACGCAGTATTTT.

This clonotype was counted ten times or more. The V call is TRBV10-3, the J call TRBJ2-7; 7 bases agree with TRBD1. This CDR3 is built from 16 residues. J was trimmed by 2 bases and V by 0 bases; bases with no gene match: 7. Germline V gene lookup returns CDR1 ENHRY and CDR2 SYGVKD. CDR3 in amino acids: CAISESPGTATYEQYF. CDR3 nucleotide sequence: TGTGCCATCAGTGAGTCGCCTGGGACAGCCACCTACGAGCAGTACTTC.

In its sample, this clonotype was seen a few times. The chain uses TRBV29-1 and TRBJ1-1, with D possibly TRBD1 on 6 matching bases. This CDR3 spans 13 amino acids. V gave up 7 bases and J gave up 1 base, with 13 bases separating them. Germline CDR1 is SQVTM and CDR2 is ANQGSEA. The CDR3 coding sequence is TGCAGCGGCGGGGGGGGGCCGAACACTGAAGCTTTCTTT. Translation: CSGGGGPNTEAFF.

This clonotype was recorded once. This chain uses TRBV9 with TRBJ2-2; D gene unclear. The CDR3 totals 13 residues. V lost 3 bases, J lost 6 bases, and 9 bases lay in between. From germline, CDR1 is SGDLS and CDR2 YYNGEE. The CDR3 DNA follows: TGTGCCAGCAGCGCAGGCAGTGCCGGGGAGCTGTTTTTT. It specifies CASSAGSAGELFF.

CDR3 sequence (DNA): TGCGCCAGCAGCCAAGAAATAGGCGGGGATTACACTAATGAAAAACTGTTTTTT. It translates to CASSQEIGGDYTNEKLFF. The chain carries TRBV4-3 and TRBJ1-4, with no clear D. Deletions cut 0 bases from V and 2 bases from J, with 16 bases between. This CDR3 region has 18 residues. Per germline, CDR1 LGHNA and CDR2 YSLEER.

The V and J genes are TRBV6-5 and TRBJ2-5, with D maybe TRBD2 (6 bases). The CDR3 sequence is 16 residues long. With 2 bases removed from V and 2 bases from J, the gap between germline ends came to 15 bases. The germline V gene encodes CDR1 MNHEY and CDR2 SVGAGI. The chain's CDR3 is CASSYLPGLDQETQYF. DNA of the CDR3: TGTGCCAGCAGTTACCTGCCGGGACTGGATCAAGAGACCCAGTACTTC.

This clonotype appeared once. The chain combines TRBV11-2 with TRBJ2-1, with D possibly being TRBD1 or TRBD2 (5 bases each). Looked up from germline, CDR1 is SGHAT and CDR2 is FQNNGV. The CDR3 is made up of 15 amino acids. With 2 bases removed from V and 7 bases from J, the gap between germline ends came to 15 bases. This CDR3 is CASSLSGRIWNEQFF. DNA of the CDR3: TGTGCCAGCAGCTTATCGGGGCGGATTTGGAATGAGCAGTTCTTC.

The V call is TRBV12-3 or TRBV12-4, the J call TRBJ1-2; maybe TRBD1 (6 bases). The CDR3 extends over 15 amino acids. V was shortened by 6 bases and J by 1 base, with 15 bases between the two germline ends. CDR3 sequence: CASRKTGLHNYGYTF. The CDR3 nucleotides read TGTGCCAGCAGGAAGACAGGCCTTCATAACTATGGCTACACCTTC.

This clonotype has a handful of counts. This chain links TRBV29-1 with TRBJ1-2; tentatively, D is TRBD1 (5 bases). Germline CDR1 and CDR2: SQVTM and ANQGSEA. V lost 1 base, J lost 8 bases, and 14 bases lay in between. The CDR3 spans 13 residues. CDR3 loop: CSVEGGRVWGYTF. The CDR3 DNA reads as TGCAGCGTTGAAGGGGGGAGGGTTTGGGGCTACACCTTC.